A single TCR beta chain is shown here with its context. Its cognate antigen is unknown. Analysis merged second doses at about 4 or about 12 weeks. The data are from a study of T cell responses to AZD1222 COVID-19 vaccine. Study-level points and caveats: Spike-wide coverage was observed for vaccine-associated CD4 TCRs, with dominant responses at 160-218 and 743-854.

The protocol was immunoSEQ multiplex PCR, while the TCRdb copy is restricted to in-frame clones and leaves out a portion. The repertoire holds around 190,000 clones, approximately 90% seen once, with approximately 1.8% in the top ten. The germline V gene encodes CDR1 SEHNR and CDR2 FQNEAQ (reference sequence). Trimming cost V 4 bases and J 1 base, with 10 bases left between them. There are 14 residues in the CDR3. The genes are TRBV7-9 and TRBJ2-5; D call uncertain. The origin of this receptor is an adult who received the AZD1222 COVID-19 vaccine. This specimen was peripheral blood, taken 28 days after the second AZD1222 dose. The CDR3 DNA follows: TGTGCCAGCAGCTCTCCCCGCTCCCAAGAGACCCAGTACTTC. This codes for CASSSPRSQETQYF. Filled out from reference TRBV7-9 and TRBJ2-5, the complete variable domain reads DTGVSQNPRHKITKRGQNVTFRCDPISEHNRLYWYRQTLGQGPEFLTYFQNEAQLEKSRLLSDRFSAERPKGSFSTLEIQRTEQGDSAMYLCASSSPRSQETQYFGPGTRLLVL.